These 5 T cell receptor beta chains share one sample of origin, sequenced in a study of T cell responses to AZD1222 COVID-19 vaccine. Data came from immunoSEQ multiplex PCR; TCRdb stores just in-frame clones and leaves some out. The data contain 100,000 to 150,000 clones, around nine tenths of them seen just once; the ten biggest clones take up 1.5% to 2%. The source was peripheral blood, collected on day 0 of AZD1222 vaccination. The receptor source for this set is an adult in good health.

This chain uses TRBV7-2 with TRBJ1-1; weak D call: TRBD1 (5 bases). CDR3 length equals 15 residues. CDR1 and CDR2 (germline): SGHTA, FQGNSA. Trimming shortened V by 5 bases and J by 6 bases, and 19 bases separated the two germline ends. The CDR3 sequence: CASSLRVGRGSEAFF. The CDR3 DNA is TGTGCCAGCAGCCTGAGGGTAGGGAGGGGTTCTGAAGCTTTCTTT.

V gene TRBV3-1 (or the pseudogene TRBV3-2) combines with J gene TRBJ2-1, with 9 bases matching TRBD1. The ends lost 1 base at V and 9 bases at J; junction bases unmatched: 13. This CDR3 is 17 amino acids long. Germline values: CDR1 LGHDT, CDR2 YNNKEL (reference sequence). The CDR3 reads CASSQVNGTGYVGEQFF. CDR3 DNA: TGTGCCAGCAGCCAAGTGAACGGGACAGGGTACGTCGGTGAGCAGTTCTTC.

The genes are TRBV28 and TRBJ1-2; D unresolved. Germline V gene lookup returns CDR1 MDHEN and CDR2 SYDVKM. The ends were cut back, 4 bases at V and 6 bases at J, with 12 bases in the middle. This CDR3 has 13 amino acids. The chain's CDR3 is CASSSPGSHGYTF. The CDR3 DNA reads as TGTGCCAGCAGTTCACCCGGCAGTCATGGCTACACCTTC.

This clone was seen once. The V and J genes are TRBV28 and TRBJ1-2, with a weak D call TRBD1 (6 bases). V lost 6 bases and J 4 bases, leaving 9 bases between the germline ends. Germline loops: CDR1 MDHEN, CDR2 SYDVKM. This CDR3 has 12 amino acids. CDR3 loop: CASRSGVYGYTF. CDR3 DNA: TGTGCCAGCAGATCAGGGGTCTATGGCTACACCTTC.

The rearrangement joins TRBV2 to TRBJ1-2; D is unclear. Germline V gives CDR1 SNHLY, CDR2 FYNNEI. This CDR3 is 15 amino acids long. Trimming took 7 bases from V and 0 from J, leaving 15 bases between them. Here the CDR3 DNA reads TGTGCCAGCACCCTAGGTGTAGGGCCTAACTATGGCTACACCTTC. This sequence encodes CASTLGVGPNYGYTF.